Here is one T cell receptor beta chain with its context. Its antigen is still unknown. Sample-barcoded 5' priming and a J-beta primer mix drove a second PCR of roughly 7 to 11 cycles. TCRdb used MiXCR to reprocess the 5' RACE reads, holding one entry per CDR3 protein. This sample has about 1.1 million distinct CDR3 sequences, with more than 30% found just once. The V end lost 5 bases, the J end lost 0 bases, and 1 base lay between the germline ends. Per germline, CDR1 DFQATT and CDR2 SNEGSKA (reference sequence). The CDR3 covers 10 residues. This entry comes from a study of blood T cells in healthy people across ages. Turning to the study itself: Every two T cells gave about one barcoded beta molecule via template switching. Study findings and constraints: While age rose, TCR beta diversity per million T cells dropped in a roughly linear way. TCR beta diversity tracked closely with naive T cell percentage.

Samples each yielded at least 5.5 micrograms of total RNA. Sequencing was carried out using blood. The sequence was obtained from a man aged 18 to 30 in good health. The chain combines TRBV20-1 with TRBJ1-1, with D unclear. CDR3 in amino acids: CSAVNTEAFF. In DNA, the CDR3 is TGCAGTGCTGTGAACACTGAAGCTTTCTTT.